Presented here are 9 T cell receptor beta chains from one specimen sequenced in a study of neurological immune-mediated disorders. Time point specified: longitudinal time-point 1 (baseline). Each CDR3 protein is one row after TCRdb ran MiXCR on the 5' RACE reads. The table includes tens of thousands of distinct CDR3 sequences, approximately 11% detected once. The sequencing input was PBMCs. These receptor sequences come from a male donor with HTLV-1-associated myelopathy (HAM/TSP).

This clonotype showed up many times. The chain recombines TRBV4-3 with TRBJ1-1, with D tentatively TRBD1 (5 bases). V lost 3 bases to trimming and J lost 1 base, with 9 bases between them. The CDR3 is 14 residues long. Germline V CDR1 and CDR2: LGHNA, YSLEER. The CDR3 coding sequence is TGCGCCAGCAGCCAGGCCGGGGGGAACACTGAAGCTTTCTTT. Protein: CASSQAGGNTEAFF.

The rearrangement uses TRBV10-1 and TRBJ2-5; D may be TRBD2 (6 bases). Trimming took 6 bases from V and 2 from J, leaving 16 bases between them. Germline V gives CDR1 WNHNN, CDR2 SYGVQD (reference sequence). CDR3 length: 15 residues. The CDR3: CASSGTPGDQETQYF. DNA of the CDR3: TGCGCCAGCAGCGGAACCCCGGGAGATCAAGAGACCCAGTACTTC.

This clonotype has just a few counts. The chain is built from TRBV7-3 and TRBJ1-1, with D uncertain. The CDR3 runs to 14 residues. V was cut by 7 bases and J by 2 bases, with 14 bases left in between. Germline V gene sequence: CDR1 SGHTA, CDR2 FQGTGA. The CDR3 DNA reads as TGTGCCAGCACACCGTGGTCTGGCAACACTGAAGCTTTCTTT. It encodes CASTPWSGNTEAFF.

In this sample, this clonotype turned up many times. CDR3 region: CASSKDRVTTNEKLFF. CDR3 in DNA: TGTGCCAGCAGCAAAGACAGGGTCACAACTAATGAAAAACTGTTTTTT. The J gene is TRBJ1-4, the V gene TRBV9; 7 bases line up with TRBD1. The CDR3 loop spans 16 amino acids. CDR1 and CDR2 from the germline V gene are SGDLS and YYNGEE. V shed 4 bases, J shed 0 bases, and the junction held 6 bases outside the gene matches.

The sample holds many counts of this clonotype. The CDR3 region is CASSSQPNQPQHF. For the CDR3, the DNA is TGTGCCAGCAGCTCCCAGCCTAATCAGCCCCAGCATTTT. The rearrangement uses TRBV7-2 and TRBJ1-5; D is undetermined. Germline V gene lookup returns CDR1 SGHTA and CDR2 FQGNSA. The CDR3 covers 13 residues. V dropped 4 bases and J dropped 4 bases, with 8 bases sitting between them.

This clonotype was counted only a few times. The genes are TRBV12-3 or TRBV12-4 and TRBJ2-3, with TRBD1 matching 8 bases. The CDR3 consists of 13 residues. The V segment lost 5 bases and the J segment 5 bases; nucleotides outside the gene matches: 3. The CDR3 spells CASSRQGKDTQYF. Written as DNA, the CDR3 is TGTGCCAGCAGTCGACAGGGGAAAGATACGCAGTATTTT.

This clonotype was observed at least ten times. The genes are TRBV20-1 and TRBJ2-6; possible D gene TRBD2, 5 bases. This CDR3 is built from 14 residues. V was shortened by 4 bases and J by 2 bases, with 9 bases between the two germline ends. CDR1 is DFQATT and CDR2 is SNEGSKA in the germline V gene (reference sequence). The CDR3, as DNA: TGCAGTGCTATAGAGGGAGCTGGGGCCAACGTCCTGACTTTC. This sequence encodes CSAIEGAGANVLTF.

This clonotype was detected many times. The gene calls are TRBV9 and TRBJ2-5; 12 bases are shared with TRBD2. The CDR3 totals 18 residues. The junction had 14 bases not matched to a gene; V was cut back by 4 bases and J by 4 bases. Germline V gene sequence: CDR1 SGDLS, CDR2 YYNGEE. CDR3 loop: CASSSRTPTSGGGETQYF. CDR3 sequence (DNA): TGTGCCAGCAGCTCACGGACCCCGACTAGCGGGGGAGGAGAGACCCAGTACTTC.

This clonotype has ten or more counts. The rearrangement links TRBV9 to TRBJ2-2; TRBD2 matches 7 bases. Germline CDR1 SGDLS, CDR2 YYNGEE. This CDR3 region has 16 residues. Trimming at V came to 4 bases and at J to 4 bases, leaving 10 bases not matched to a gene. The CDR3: CASSKSGTVITGELFF. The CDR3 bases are TGTGCCAGCAGCAAAAGCGGGACGGTTATCACCGGGGAGCTGTTTTTT.